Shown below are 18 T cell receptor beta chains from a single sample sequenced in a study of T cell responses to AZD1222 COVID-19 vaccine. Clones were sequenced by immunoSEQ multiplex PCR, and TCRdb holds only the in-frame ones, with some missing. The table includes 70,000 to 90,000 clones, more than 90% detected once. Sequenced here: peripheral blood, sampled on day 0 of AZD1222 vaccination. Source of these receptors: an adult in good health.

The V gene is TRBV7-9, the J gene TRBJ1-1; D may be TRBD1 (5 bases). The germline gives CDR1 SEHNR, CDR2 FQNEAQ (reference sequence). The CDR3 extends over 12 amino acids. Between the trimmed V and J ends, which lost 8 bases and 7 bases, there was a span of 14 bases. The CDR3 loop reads CASLGPGVEAFF. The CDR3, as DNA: TGTGCCAGCCTGGGGCCGGGGGTTGAAGCTTTCTTT. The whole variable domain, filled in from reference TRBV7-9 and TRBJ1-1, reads DTGVSQNPRHKITKRGQNVTFRCDPISEHNRLYWYRQTLGQGPEFLTYFQNEAQLEKSRLLSDRFSAERPKGSFSTLEIQRTEQGDSAMYLCASLGPGVEAFFGQGTRLTVV.

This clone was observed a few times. The CDR3 DNA sequence: TGTGCCAGCAGATGGGGCAGCCAAGATAATTCACCCCTCCACTTT. It is translated as CASRWGSQDNSPLHF. This sequence joins TRBV11-2 and TRBJ1-6, with D possibly TRBD1 on 5 matching bases. From germline, CDR1 is SGHAT and CDR2 FQNNGV. V lost 6 bases, J lost 5 bases, and 14 bases lay in between. There are 15 residues in the CDR3.

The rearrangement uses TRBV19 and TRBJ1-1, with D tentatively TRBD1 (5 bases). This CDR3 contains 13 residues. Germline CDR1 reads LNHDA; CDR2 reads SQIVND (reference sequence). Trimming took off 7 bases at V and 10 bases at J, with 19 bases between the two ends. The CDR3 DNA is TGTGCCAGTACCCCGGGACCTCTCTTCGGAGCTTTCTTT. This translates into CASTPGPLFGAFF.

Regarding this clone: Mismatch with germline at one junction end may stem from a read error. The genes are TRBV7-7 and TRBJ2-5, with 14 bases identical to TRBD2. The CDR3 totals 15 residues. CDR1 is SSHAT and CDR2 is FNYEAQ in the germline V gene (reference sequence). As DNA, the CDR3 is TGTGCTAGCAGCCAGACTAGCGGGGGGGTGGAGACCCAGTACTTC. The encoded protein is CASSQTSGGVETQYF.

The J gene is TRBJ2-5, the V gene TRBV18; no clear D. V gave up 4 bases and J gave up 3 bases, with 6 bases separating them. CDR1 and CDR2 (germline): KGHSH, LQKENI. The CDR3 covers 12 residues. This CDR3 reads CASSRYEETQYF. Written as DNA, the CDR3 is TGTGCCAGCTCACGATACGAAGAGACCCAGTACTTC.

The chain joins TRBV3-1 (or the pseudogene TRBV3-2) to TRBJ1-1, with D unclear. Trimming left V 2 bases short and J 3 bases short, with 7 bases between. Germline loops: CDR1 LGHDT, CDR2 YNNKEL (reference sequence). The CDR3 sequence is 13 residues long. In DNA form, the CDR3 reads TGTGCCAGCAGCCAACCGAAAGACACTGAAGCTTTCTTT. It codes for CASSQPKDTEAFF.

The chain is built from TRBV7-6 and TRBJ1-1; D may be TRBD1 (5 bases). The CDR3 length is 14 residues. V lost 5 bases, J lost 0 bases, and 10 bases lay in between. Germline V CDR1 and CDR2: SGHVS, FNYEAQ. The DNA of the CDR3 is TGTGCCAGCAGCGGCCTGGACATGAACACTGAAGCTTTCTTT. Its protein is CASSGLDMNTEAFF.

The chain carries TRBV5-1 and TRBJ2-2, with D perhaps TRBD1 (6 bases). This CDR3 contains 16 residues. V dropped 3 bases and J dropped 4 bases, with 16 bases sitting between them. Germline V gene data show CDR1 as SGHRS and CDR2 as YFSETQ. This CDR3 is CASSSRQAGLTGELFF. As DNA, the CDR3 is TGCGCCAGCAGCTCCCGACAGGCCGGGCTCACCGGGGAGCTGTTTTTT.

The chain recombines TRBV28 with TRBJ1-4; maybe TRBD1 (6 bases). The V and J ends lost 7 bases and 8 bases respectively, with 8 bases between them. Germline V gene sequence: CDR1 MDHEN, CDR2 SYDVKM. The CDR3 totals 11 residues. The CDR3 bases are TGTGCCAGCACGGGGGGCGAAAAACTGTTTTTT. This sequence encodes CASTGGEKLFF.

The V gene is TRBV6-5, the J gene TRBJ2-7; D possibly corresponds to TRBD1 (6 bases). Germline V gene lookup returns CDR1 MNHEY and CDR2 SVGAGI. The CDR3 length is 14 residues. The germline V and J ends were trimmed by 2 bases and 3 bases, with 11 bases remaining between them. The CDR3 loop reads CASSYGRGNYEQYF. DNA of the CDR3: TGTGCCAGCAGTTACGGCAGGGGAAACTACGAGCAGTACTTC.

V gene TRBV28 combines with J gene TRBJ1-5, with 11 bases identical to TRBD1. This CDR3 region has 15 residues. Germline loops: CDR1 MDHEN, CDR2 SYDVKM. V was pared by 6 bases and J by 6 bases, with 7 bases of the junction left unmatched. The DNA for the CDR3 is TGTGCCAGCAGCCCCGGGACAGGGGGTTCTCAGCCCCAGCATTTT. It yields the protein CASSPGTGGSQPQHF.

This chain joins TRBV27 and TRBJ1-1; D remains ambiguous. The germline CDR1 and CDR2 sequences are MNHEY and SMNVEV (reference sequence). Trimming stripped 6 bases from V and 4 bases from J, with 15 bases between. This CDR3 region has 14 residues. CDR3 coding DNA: TGTGCCAGCAGCCCGTCTACTCGGGGCACTGAAGCTTTCTTT. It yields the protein CASSPSTRGTEAFF.

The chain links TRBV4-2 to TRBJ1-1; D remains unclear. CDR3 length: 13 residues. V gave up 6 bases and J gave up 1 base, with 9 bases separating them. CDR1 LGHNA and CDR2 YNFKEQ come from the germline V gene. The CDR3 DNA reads TGTGCCAGCAGGCCCAGCCAGAACACTGAAGCTTTCTTT. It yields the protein CASRPSQNTEAFF.

CDR3 sequence (DNA): TGCGCCAGCAGCTCAGGGGGTATGACGAACACTGAAGCTTTCTTT. Protein sequence: CASSSGGMTNTEAFF. The chain couples TRBV5-1 to TRBJ1-1; 7 positions match TRBD1. The ends lost 3 bases at V and 1 base at J; junction bases unmatched: 6. Germline CDR1 and CDR2: SGHRS and YFSETQ. The CDR3 length is 15 residues.

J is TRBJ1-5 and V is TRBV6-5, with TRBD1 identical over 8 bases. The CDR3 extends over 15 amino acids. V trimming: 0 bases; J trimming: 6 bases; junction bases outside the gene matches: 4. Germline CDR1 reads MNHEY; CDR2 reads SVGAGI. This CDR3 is CASSYSGQGAQPQHF. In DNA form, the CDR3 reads TGTGCCAGCAGTTACTCGGGTCAGGGGGCTCAGCCCCAGCATTTT.

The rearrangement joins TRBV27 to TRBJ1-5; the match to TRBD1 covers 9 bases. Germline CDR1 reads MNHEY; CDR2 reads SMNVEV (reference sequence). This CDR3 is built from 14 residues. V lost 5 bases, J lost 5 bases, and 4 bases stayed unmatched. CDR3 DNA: TGTGCCAGCAGTCAGGACAGGGGTTATCAGCCCCAGCATTTT. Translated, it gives CASSQDRGYQPQHF.

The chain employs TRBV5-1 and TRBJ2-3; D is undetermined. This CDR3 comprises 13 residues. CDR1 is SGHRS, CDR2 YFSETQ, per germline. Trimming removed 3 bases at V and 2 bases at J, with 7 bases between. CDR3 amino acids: CASSYDNTDTQYF. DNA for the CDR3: TGCGCCAGCAGCTATGACAACACAGATACGCAGTATTTT.

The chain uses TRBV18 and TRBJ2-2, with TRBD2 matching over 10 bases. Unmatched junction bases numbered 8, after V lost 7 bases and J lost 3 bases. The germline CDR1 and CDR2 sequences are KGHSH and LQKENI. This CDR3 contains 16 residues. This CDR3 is CASYLSGLADTGELFF. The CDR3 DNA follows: TGTGCCAGCTATCTCTCCGGACTAGCGGACACCGGGGAGCTGTTTTTT. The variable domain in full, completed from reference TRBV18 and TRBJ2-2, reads NAGVMQNPRHLVRRRGQEARLRCSPMKGHSHVYWYRQLPEEGLKFMVYLQKENIIDESGMPKERFSAEFPKEGPSILRIQQVVRGDSAAYFCASYLSGLADTGELFFGEGSRLTVL.